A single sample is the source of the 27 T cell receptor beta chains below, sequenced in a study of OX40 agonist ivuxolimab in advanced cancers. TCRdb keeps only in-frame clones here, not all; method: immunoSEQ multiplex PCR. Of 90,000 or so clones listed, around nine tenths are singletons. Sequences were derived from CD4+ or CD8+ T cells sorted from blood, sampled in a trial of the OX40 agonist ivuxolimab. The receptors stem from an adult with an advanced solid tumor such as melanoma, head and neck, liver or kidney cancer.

This chain's CDR3 is CASSLALGTSGNEQYF. In nucleotides, the CDR3 is TGTGCCAGCAGCTTAGCTCTTGGGACTAGCGGGAACGAGCAGTACTTC. The J gene is TRBJ2-7, the V gene TRBV7-2, with 13 positions matching TRBD2. Germline V gene lookup returns CDR1 SGHTA and CDR2 FQGNSA. V trimming: 0 bases; J trimming: 5 bases; junction bases outside the gene matches: 4. CDR3 length equals 16 residues.

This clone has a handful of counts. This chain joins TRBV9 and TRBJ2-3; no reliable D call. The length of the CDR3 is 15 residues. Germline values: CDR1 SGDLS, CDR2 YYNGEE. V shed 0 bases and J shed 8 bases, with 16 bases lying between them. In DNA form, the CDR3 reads TGTGCCAGCAGCGTAGCCGGCTCGACGACGGGTACGCAGTATTTT. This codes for CASSVAGSTTGTQYF.

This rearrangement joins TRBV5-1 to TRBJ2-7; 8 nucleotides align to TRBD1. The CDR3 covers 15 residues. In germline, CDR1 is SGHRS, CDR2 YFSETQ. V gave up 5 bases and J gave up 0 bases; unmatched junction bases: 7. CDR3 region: CASRAGQVLSYEQYF. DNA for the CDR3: TGCGCCAGCAGGGCGGGACAGGTCCTCTCCTACGAGCAGTACTTC.

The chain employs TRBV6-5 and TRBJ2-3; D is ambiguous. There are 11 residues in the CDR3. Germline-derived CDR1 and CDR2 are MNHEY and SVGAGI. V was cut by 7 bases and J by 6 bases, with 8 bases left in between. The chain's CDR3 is CASKSWDTQYF. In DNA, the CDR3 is TGTGCCAGCAAATCGTGGGATACGCAGTATTTT.

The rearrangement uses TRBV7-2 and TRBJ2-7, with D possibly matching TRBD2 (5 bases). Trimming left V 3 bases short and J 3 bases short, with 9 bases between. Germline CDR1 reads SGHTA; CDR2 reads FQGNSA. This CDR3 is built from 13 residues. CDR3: CASSLNGLYEQYF. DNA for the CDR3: TGTGCCAGCAGCTTGAACGGACTCTACGAGCAGTACTTC. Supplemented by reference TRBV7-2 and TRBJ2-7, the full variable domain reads GAGVSQSPSNKVTEKGKDVELRCDPISGHTALYWYRQSLGQGLEFLIYFQGNSAPDKSGLPSDRFSAERTGGSVSTLTIQRTQQEDSAVYLCASSLNGLYEQYFGPGTRLTVT.

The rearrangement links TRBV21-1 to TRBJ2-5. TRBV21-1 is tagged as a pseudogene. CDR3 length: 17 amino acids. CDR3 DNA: TGTGCCAGCAGCAAAGTGGCCTGCGAGACGGCACAAGAGACCCAGTACTTC. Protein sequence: CASSKVACETAQETQYF.

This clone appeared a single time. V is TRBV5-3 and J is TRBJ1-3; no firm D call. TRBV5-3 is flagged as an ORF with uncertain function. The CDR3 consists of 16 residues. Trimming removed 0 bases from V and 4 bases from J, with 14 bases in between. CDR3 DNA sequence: TGTGCCAGAAGCTTGGGGGTCCCTCAGAAGGGAAACACCATATATTTT. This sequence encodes CARSLGVPQKGNTIYF.

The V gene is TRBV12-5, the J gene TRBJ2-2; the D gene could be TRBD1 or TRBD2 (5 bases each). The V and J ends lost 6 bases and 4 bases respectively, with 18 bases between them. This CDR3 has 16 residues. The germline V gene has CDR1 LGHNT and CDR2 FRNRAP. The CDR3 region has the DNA TGTGCTAGTGGCTGGGGAACGGGACCCTTCACCGGGGAGCTGTTTTTT. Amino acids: CASGWGTGPFTGELFF.

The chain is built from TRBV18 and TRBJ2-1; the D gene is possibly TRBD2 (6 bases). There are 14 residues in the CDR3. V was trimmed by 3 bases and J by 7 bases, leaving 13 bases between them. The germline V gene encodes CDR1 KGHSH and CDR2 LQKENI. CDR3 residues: CASSPESGYNEQFF. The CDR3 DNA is TGTGCCAGCTCACCGGAAAGCGGGTATAATGAGCAGTTCTTC.

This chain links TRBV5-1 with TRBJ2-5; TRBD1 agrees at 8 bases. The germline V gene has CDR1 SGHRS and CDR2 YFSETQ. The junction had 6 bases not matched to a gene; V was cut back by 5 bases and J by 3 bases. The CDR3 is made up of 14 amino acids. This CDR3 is CASRYGQGEETQYF. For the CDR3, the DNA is TGCGCCAGCAGATATGGACAGGGAGAAGAGACCCAGTACTTC.

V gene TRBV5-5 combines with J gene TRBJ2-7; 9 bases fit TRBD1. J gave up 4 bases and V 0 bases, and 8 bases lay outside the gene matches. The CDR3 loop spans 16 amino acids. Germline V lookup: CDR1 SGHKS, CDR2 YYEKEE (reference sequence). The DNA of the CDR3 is TGTGCCAGCAGCTTGGGCCCAGGACAGGGGACGTACGAGCAGTACTTC. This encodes CASSLGPGQGTYEQYF.

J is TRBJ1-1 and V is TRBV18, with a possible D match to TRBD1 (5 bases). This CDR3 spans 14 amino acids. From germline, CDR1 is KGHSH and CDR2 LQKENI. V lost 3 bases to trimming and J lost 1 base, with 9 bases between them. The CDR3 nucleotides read TGTGCCAGCTCACCGGGAGGACAGAACACTGAAGCTTTCTTT. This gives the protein CASSPGGQNTEAFF. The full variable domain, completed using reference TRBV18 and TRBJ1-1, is NAGVMQNPRHLVRRRGQEARLRCSPMKGHSHVYWYRQLPEEGLKFMVYLQKENIIDESGMPKERFSAEFPKEGPSILRIQQVVRGDSAAYFCASSPGGQNTEAFFGQGTRLTVV.

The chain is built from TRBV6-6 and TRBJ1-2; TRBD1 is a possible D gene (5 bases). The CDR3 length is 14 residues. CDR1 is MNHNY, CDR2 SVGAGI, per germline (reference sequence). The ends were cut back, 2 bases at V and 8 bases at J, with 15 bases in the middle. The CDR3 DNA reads TGTGCCAGCAGTTACCCGCCGGAAGGGGACGGCTACACCTTC. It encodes CASSYPPEGDGYTF.

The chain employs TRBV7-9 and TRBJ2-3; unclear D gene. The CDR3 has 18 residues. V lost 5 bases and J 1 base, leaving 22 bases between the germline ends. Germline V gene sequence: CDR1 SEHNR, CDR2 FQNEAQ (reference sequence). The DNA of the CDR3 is TGTGCCAGCAGCCCAACAAGATTGGGCGGTAGAGGCACAGATACGCAGTATTTT. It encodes CASSPTRLGGRGTDTQYF.

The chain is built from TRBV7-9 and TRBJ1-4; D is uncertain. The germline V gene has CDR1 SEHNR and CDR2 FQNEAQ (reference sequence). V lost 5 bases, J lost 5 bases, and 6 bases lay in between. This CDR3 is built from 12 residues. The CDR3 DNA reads TGTGCCAGCAGCGCGGCCAATGAAAAACTGTTTTTT. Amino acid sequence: CASSAANEKLFF.

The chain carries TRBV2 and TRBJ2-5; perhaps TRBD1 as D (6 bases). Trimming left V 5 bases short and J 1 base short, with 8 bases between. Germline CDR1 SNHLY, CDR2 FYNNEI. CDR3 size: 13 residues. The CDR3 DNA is TGTGCCAGCAGTCAGGGGCTCCAAGAGACCCAGTACTTC. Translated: CASSQGLQETQYF.

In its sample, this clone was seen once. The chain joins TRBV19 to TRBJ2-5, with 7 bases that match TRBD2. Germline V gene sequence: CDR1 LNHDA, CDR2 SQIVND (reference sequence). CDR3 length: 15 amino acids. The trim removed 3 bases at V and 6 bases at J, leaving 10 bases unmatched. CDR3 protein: CASSIFAGVGKTQYF. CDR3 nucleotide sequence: TGTGCCAGTAGTATTTTTGCGGGAGTAGGGAAGACCCAGTACTTC.

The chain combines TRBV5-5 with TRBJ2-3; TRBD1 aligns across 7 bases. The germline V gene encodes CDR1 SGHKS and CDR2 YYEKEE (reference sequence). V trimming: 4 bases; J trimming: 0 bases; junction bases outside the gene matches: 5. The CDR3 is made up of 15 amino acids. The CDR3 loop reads CASSRQGGSTDTQYF. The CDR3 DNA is TGTGCCAGCAGCAGACAGGGTGGCAGCACAGATACGCAGTATTTT.

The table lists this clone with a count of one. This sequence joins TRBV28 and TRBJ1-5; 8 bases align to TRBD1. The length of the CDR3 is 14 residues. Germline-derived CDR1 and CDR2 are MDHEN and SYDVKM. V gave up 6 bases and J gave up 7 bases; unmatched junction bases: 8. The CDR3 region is CASRNGQGGQPQHF. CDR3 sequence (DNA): TGTGCCAGCAGGAACGGACAGGGTGGGCAGCCCCAGCATTTT.

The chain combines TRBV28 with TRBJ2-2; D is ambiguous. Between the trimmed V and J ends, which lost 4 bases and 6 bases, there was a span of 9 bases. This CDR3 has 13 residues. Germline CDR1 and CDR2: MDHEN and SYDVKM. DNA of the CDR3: TGTGCCAGCAGTTCAAGACAACCCGGGGAGCTGTTTTTT. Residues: CASSSRQPGELFF.

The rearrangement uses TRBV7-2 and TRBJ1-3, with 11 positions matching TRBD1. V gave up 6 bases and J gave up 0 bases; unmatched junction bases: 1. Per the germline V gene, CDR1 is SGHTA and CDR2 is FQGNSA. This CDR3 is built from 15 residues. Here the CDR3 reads CASRGTGGSGNTIYF. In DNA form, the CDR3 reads TGTGCCAGCAGAGGGACAGGGGGCTCTGGAAACACCATATATTTT. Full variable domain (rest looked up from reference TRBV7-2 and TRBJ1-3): GAGVSQSPSNKVTEKGKDVELRCDPISGHTALYWYRQSLGQGLEFLIYFQGNSAPDKSGLPSDRFSAERTGGSVSTLTIQRTQQEDSAVYLCASRGTGGSGNTIYFGEGSWLTVV.

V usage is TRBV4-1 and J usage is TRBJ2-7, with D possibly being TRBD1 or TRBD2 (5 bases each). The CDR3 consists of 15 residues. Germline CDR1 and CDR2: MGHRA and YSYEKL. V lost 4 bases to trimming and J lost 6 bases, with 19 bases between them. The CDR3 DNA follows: TGCGCCAGCAGCCGTCTTCATGCAAATGGGGGCGAGCAGTACTTC. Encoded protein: CASSRLHANGGEQYF.

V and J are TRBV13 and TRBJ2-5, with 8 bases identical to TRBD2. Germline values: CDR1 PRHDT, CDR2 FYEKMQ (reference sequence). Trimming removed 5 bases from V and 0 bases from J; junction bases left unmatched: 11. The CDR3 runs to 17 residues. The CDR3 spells CASSVPLASGHQETQYF. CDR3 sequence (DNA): TGTGCCAGCAGCGTCCCCCTCGCTAGCGGGCACCAAGAGACCCAGTACTTC.

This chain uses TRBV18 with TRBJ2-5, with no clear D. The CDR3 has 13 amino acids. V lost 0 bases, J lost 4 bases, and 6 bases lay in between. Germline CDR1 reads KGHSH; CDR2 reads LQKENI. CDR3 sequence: CASSPPSLETQYF. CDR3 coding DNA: TGTGCCAGCTCACCACCGTCTCTAGAGACCCAGTACTTC.

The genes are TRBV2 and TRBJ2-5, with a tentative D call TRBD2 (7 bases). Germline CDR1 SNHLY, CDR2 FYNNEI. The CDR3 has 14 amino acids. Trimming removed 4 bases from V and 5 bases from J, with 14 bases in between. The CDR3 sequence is CASSAGRGGETQYF. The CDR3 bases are TGTGCCAGCAGTGCCGGTAGGGGGGGGGAGACCCAGTACTTC.

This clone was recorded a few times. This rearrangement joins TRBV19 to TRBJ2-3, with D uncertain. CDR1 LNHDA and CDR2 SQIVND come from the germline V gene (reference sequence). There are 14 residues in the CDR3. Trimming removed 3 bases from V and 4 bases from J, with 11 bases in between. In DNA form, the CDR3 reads TGTGCCAGTAGTATGAAGTGGGAAGCAGATACGCAGTATTTT. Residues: CASSMKWEADTQYF.

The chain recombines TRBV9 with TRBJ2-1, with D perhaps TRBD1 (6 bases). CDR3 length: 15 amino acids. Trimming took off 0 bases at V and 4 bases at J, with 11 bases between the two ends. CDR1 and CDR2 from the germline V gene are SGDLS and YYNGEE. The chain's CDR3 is CASSVEARGYNEQFF. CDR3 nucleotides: TGTGCCAGCAGCGTAGAGGCGAGGGGGTACAATGAGCAGTTCTTC.